The rows below give T cell receptor beta chains drawn from one sample of a study of blood T cell repertoires in COVID-19. Repertoires were generated with immunoSEQ multiplex PCR, while TCRdb's copy carries only in-frame clones and drops some. The sample gives approximately 200,000 clones, over 70% of which show up once; roughly 17% is in the top ten. The sequencing input was peripheral blood. The receptors come from a man aged 55 to 70 with active or convalescent COVID-19. The CDR3 runs from the conserved cysteine through the conserved F or W. The D gene is left open where the match is weak. Not all rows give a size; the values are once, few, many and, for expanded clones, a class.

J	size	V	D	DNA	CDR3
TRBJ2-2	-	TRBV5-6	-	TGTGCCAGCAGACCCCTCGCGGGAATCACCGGGGAGCTGTTTTTT	CASRPLAGITGELFF
TRBJ1-2	-	TRBV28	TRBD1	TGTGCCAGCAGTCTTCGACAGGGAAACTATGGCTACACCTTC	CASSLRQGNYGYTF
TRBJ1-5	-	TRBV28	-	TGTGCCACCCAAAATAATCAGCCCCAGCATTTT	CATQNNQPQHF
TRBJ1-5	-	TRBV30	-	TGTGCCTGGAGTGTAAAAGGGGGGGCTCAGCCCCAGCATTTT	CAWSVKGGAQPQHF
TRBJ2-1	-	TRBV30	-	TGTGCCTGGAGTGCAGGGTTGAGTGAGCAGTTCTTC	CAWSAGLSEQFF
TRBJ1-5	-	TRBV7-9	-	TGTGCCAGCAGCCGGGCCGGAGGACGGGTCAATCAGCCCCAGCATTTT	CASSRAGGRVNQPQHF
TRBJ2-7	-	TRBV2	-	TGTGCCAGCAGTGAACTCCGCGACAGCCCCGGGGGGCAGTACTTC	CASSELRDSPGGQYF
TRBJ2-5	-	TRBV29-1	TRBD2	TGCAGCGTTGTCCGGGGGGACCCAGAGACCCAGTACTTC	CSVVRGDPETQYF
TRBJ2-7	-	TRBV5-1	-	TGCGCCAGCAGTTACGACACTTACGAGCAGTACTTC	CASSYDTYEQYF
TRBJ2-7	-	TRBV5-4	-	TGTGCCAGCAGAAGGGACTTAGTATCCTACGAGCAGTACTTC	CASRRDLVSYEQYF
TRBJ2-7	-	TRBV30	-	TGTGCCTGGAGTCTCTCGTTAGAGAGCGGGTACGAGCAGTACTTC	CAWSLSLESGYEQYF
TRBJ1-1	once	TRBV27	-	TGTGCCAGCAGTTTATCGAGTGGGGGGGCCCTGAACACTGAAGCTTTCTTT	CASSLSSGGALNTEAFF
TRBJ2-7	-	TRBV2	TRBD2	TGTGCCAGCACCGGAGGGACTAGCGGGAGCTACGAGCAGTACTTC	CASTGGTSGSYEQYF
TRBJ1-2	-	TRBV18	-	TGTGCCAGCTCACCATCGGGGTTCGGCTACACCTTC	CASSPSGFGYTF
TRBJ2-1	-	TRBV9	-	TGTGCCAGTGCGTTGATGGGCACAAACAATGAGCAGTTCTTC	CASALMGTNNEQFF
TRBJ2-3	-	TRBV14	-	TGTGCCAGCAGCCACAGTGGTGATACGCAGTATTTT	CASSHSGDTQYF
TRBJ2-1	-	TRBV25-1	-	TGTGCCAGCACTCGGGGAGGATTGGGTGAGCAGTTCTTC	CASTRGGLGEQFF
TRBJ1-1	-	TRBV14	-	TGTGCCAGCAGCCAAGAATTGGGGGCAAGGGCTTTCTTT	CASSQELGARAFF
TRBJ2-2	-	TRBV5-1	TRBD2	TGCGCCAGCAGCTTAGGGACTAGCGGGAGAGTCACCGGGGAGCTGTTTTTT	CASSLGTSGRVTGELFF
TRBJ2-7	-	TRBV7-3	TRBD1	TGTGCCAGCAGCTCAGGCAGGGGGTACGAGCAGTACTTC	CASSSGRGYEQYF
TRBJ2-2	once	TRBV5-1	-	TGCGCCAGCAGCTCCAGGGGCACCGGGGAGCTGTTTTTT	CASSSRGTGELFF
TRBJ1-1	-	TRBV4-2	-	TGTGCCAGCAGCCAAGAATCTAACGTCAGGGCTTTCTTT	CASSQESNVRAFF
TRBJ2-1	-	TRBV18	-	TGTGCCAGCTCACCTCAAGGACAGATCTACAATGAGCAGTTCTTC	CASSPQGQIYNEQFF
TRBJ2-3	few	TRBV7-3	TRBD1	TGTGCCAGCAGCTCAGGACAGGTTTACACAGATACGCAGTATTTT	CASSSGQVYTDTQYF
TRBJ2-7	-	TRBV4-2	TRBD2	TGTGCCAGCAGCCAAGATGCTAGCGGGACCTACGAGCAGTACTTC	CASSQDASGTYEQYF
TRBJ1-1	-	TRBV2	-	TGTGCCAGCAGTGGCCGGGGAGTTAGGGCTTTCTTT	CASSGRGVRAFF
TRBJ1-5	-	TRBV19	-	TGTGCCAGTAGTATTAAGTCGATCAGTAGCAATCAGCCCCAGCATTTT	CASSIKSISSNQPQHF
TRBJ2-7	-	TRBV12-3/TRBV12-4	-	TGTGCCAGCAGTTTTTCCTTCCCCTACGAGCAGTACTTC	CASSFSFPYEQYF
TRBJ2-7	-	TRBV19	TRBD1	TGTGCCAGTAGTTCAGGGGGTTCCTACGAGCAGTACTTC	CASSSGGSYEQYF